The clone carrying this TCR beta chain was detected ten times or more. Its matching antigen is unknown. This record comes from a study of Graves' ophthalmopathy and Graves' hyperthyroidism. Study context: At the time of initial diagnosis and before any treatment, peripheral blood was collected. Overall study findings and caveats: Its predictions of ophthalmopathy progression gave the model over 65% sensitivity and 72% to 85% specificity. Blood also carried most expanded thyroid clonotypes exceeding 0.001 frequency.

As diagnostic evidence, clinical symptoms, serum thyroxine, TRAb, thyroid ultrasound and orbital computed tomography were relied upon. The CDR3 sequence is 12 residues long. The germline V gene encodes CDR1 LGHDT and CDR2 YNNKEL (reference sequence). V was clipped by 0 bases and J by 4 bases, with 3 bases between them. The authors amplified TCR beta CDR3 regions from RNA transcripts. After a first-round RT-PCR with HTBI primers, a second-round multiplex PCR was run. TCRdb analysed the multiplex PCR reads with MiXCR anew, one entry per CDR3 protein. Of under 400,000 distinct CDR3 sequences listed, 17% are singletons.

The sequenced sample consisted of peripheral blood. The receptor's source is an adult man with Graves' ophthalmopathy. The chain is built from TRBV3-1 and TRBJ2-5, with no clear D. The chain's CDR3 is CASSQERETQYF. The CDR3 DNA follows: TGTGCCAGCAGCCAAGAACGAGAGACCCAGTACTTC.